These T cell receptor beta chains were read from a single sample in a study of blood T cells in healthy people across ages. TCRdb used MiXCR to reprocess the 5' RACE reads, holding one entry per CDR3 protein. The table shows roughly 1,800,000 distinct CDR3 sequences, with just under 50% occurring only once. Sequenced: blood. These receptors were obtained from a woman between 40 and 50 years old in good health. Both conserved end residues are part of each CDR3. A D gene is named only where the DNA matches it firmly. Some rows have no size entry. The others give once, few or many, or a class for an expanded clone.

len	d_gene	abundance	v_gene	j_gene	CDR3nt	CDR3aa
13	.	.	TRBV11-2	TRBJ2-7	TGTGCCATCAGCTTAGTACAGGGCTACGAGCAGTACTTC	CAISLVQGYEQYF
16	.	once	TRBV19	TRBJ1-5	TGTGCCAGTAGTGGTACAGGGAGACTGCGGCATCAGCCCCAGCATTTT	CASSGTGRLRHQPQHF
11	.	few	TRBV12-3/TRBV12-4	TRBJ2-7	TGTGCCAGCGGGCTCGGGGCCGAGCAGTACTTC	CASGLGAEQYF
14	.	many	TRBV4-3	TRBJ2-7	TGCGCCAGCAGCCAAGAGGGGAGTTCCTACGAGCAGTACTTC	CASSQEGSSYEQYF
15	.	.	TRBV3-1	TRBJ1-2	TGTGCCAGCGCGACGGGGAGATCGCTGAGCTATGGCTACACCTTC	CASATGRSLSYGYTF
12	.	.	TRBV7-9	TRBJ2-5	TGTGCCAGCCGGAACTACAAAGAGACCCAGTACTTC	CASRNYKETQYF
17	TRBD2	.	TRBV20-1	TRBJ2-5	TGCAGTGCTAGAGATCGGACTAGCGGGGGAGTGAGGGAGACCCAGTACTTC	CSARDRTSGGVRETQYF
21	.	.	TRBV7-8	TRBJ1-6	TGTGCCAGCAGAAGGAACTCAGCATGCCCCATTTCAGGGTGTGATAATTCACCCCTCCACTTT	CASRRNSACPISGCDNSPLHF
15	.	.	TRBV28	TRBJ1-2	TGTGCCAGCTCGTCCCCCGCGCCCTCTAACTATGGCTACACCTTC	CASSSPAPSNYGYTF
15	TRBD2	.	TRBV20-1	TRBJ2-1	TGCAGTGCCAAGGTGGGCGGGGGGGTCCCCGATGAGCAGTTCTTC	CSAKVGGGVPDEQFF
14	TRBD2	.	TRBV4-1	TRBJ2-1	TGCGCAGGGGGTAGCGGGAATGGGTACAATGAGCAGTTCTTC	CAGGSGNGYNEQFF
15	.	.	TRBV10-3	TRBJ2-5	TGTGCCATCAGTGAGTCTTCGGCGACCCAAGAGACCCAGTACTTC	CAISESSATQETQYF
14	.	.	TRBV7-2	TRBJ2-5	TGTGCCAGCAGCTTAGTGCAGTCCCAAGGGACCCAGTACTTC	CASSLVQSQGTQYF
15	.	once	TRBV7-2	TRBJ1-1	TGTGCCAGCAGCTTATCAGCGGGGGTGAACACTGAAGCTTTCTTT	CASSLSAGVNTEAFF
14	.	.	TRBV12-3/TRBV12-4	TRBJ2-3	TGTGCCAGCAGCCGGACAGCGAGCGCAGATATGCAGTATTTT	CASSRTASADMQYF
17	TRBD2	.	TRBV7-2	TRBJ2-4	TGTGCCAGCAGCCCGGGCTTGGCGGGGGGGGTTAGGAACATTCAGTACTTC	CASSPGLAGGVRNIQYF
16	TRBD1	few	TRBV4-1	TRBJ1-2	TGCGCCAGCAGCCAAGATAGCGGACAGGGGGTTTGTGGCTACACCTTC	CASSQDSGQGVCGYTF
15	TRBD2	.	TRBV12-3/TRBV12-4	TRBJ2-3	TGTGCCAGCAGTGCGACTAGCGGGAACACAGATACGCAGTATTTT	CASSATSGNTDTQYF
14	TRBD1	.	TRBV20-1	TRBJ2-1	TGCAGTGCCCCCGGACAGGGGGCCTACAATGAGCAGTTCTTC	CSAPGQGAYNEQFF
15	TRBD1	few	TRBV10-1	TRBJ2-7	TGCGCCAGCAGTGAGTCAGGGGAACAGGGGTACGAGCAGTACTTC	CASSESGEQGYEQYF
16	.	few	TRBV27	TRBJ1-6	TGTGCCAGCAGTTTGTCGTCCGGAGTGATAAATTCACCCCTCCACTTT	CASSLSSGVINSPLHF
16	TRBD2	.	TRBV11-2	TRBJ2-3	TGTGCCAGCAGCGAGGGACTAGGCCCCTCCACAGATACGCAGTATTTT	CASSEGLGPSTDTQYF
13	.	.	TRBV20-1	TRBJ1-2	TGCAGTGCGCCAACCCGGGGCTATGGGGGCTACACCTTC	CSAPTRGYGGYTF
15	.	.	TRBV12-3/TRBV12-4	TRBJ2-1	TGTGCCAGCAGTTTGGCCAGGGTCGGCTACAATGAGCAGTTCTTC	CASSLARVGYNEQFF
14	.	.	TRBV20-1	TRBJ1-5	TGCAGTGCTGTATGGGGGATGAGCGGACAGCCCCAGCATTTT	CSAVWGMSGQPQHF
13	TRBD1	.	TRBV20-1	TRBJ2-3	TGCAGCCGAGGACAGGGAAGTACAGATACGCAGTATTTT	CSRGQGSTDTQYF
16	TRBD1	.	TRBV6-5	TRBJ2-5	TGTGCCAGCAGTTACTTGCCGGGACAGGGCATGGAGACCCAGTACTTC	CASSYLPGQGMETQYF
15	.	.	TRBV9	TRBJ2-3	TGTGCCAGCAGCGTAGAAGCAGGGTACTCAGATACGCAGTATTTT	CASSVEAGYSDTQYF
13	.	.	TRBV29-1	TRBJ2-5	TGCAGCGTCCCTAGGGCCCCCCAAGAGACCCAGTACTTC	CSVPRAPQETQYF
14	.	few	TRBV12-3/TRBV12-4	TRBJ1-2	TGTGCCAGCAGTATCTCGACAGGAGACTATGGCTACACCTTC	CASSISTGDYGYTF
13	TRBD1	many	TRBV7-2	TRBJ2-3	TGTGCCAGCAGAAGACAGGGAACAGATACGCAGTATTTT	CASRRQGTDTQYF
16	TRBD1	.	TRBV6-6	TRBJ1-2	TGTGCCAGCACCCAGGGACAGCCGCTCCCTAACTATGGCTACACCTTC	CASTQGQPLPNYGYTF
17	TRBD2	.	TRBV9	TRBJ2-1	TGTGCCAGCAGTGACAACGGGGGACTAGCGGGGTACAATGAGCAGTTCTTC	CASSDNGGLAGYNEQFF
18	.	.	TRBV9	TRBJ2-7	TGTGCCAGCAGCGTAAACTTGGGGGAGGGGGCAGATTCGCACGAGCAGTACTTC	CASSVNLGEGADSHEQYF
16	.	.	TRBV28	TRBJ2-6	TGTGCCAGCAGACCCCCGTGGGGGTCTGGGGCCAACGTCCTGACTTTC	CASRPPWGSGANVLTF
15	.	.	TRBV28	TRBJ1-2	TGTGCCAGCAGTCCCTTGGAGGAAGGGCCCTATGGCTACACCTTC	CASSPLEEGPYGYTF
14	TRBD2	few	TRBV11-2	TRBJ2-5	TGTGCCAGCGGGATTAGCGGGGGTCAAGAGACCCAGTACTTC	CASGISGGQETQYF
16	.	.	TRBV11-2	TRBJ1-1	TGTGCCAGCAGCTGGGGTCTCCGGCAGGGAGGAACTGAAGCTTTCTTT	CASSWGLRQGGTEAFF
14	.	once	TRBV20-1	TRBJ2-1	TGCAGTGCTAGCGAGACGGGGGTATTATATGAGCAGTTCTTC	CSASETGVLYEQFF
18	.	.	TRBV6-2/TRBV6-3	TRBJ2-6	TGTGCCAGCAGGGAACTTTGGACAGAGTCAACCTCGGCCAACGTCCTGACTTTC	CASRELWTESTSANVLTF
14	TRBD2	.	TRBV20-1	TRBJ2-7	TGCAGTGGCAGGCGAGCGGGGGGATACAATGAGCAGTACTTC	CSGRRAGGYNEQYF
15	TRBD1	once	TRBV29-1	TRBJ1-5	TGCAGCGCCGGGACAGGGACAGGGGCGGATCAGCCCCAGCATTTT	CSAGTGTGADQPQHF
13	.	few	TRBV29-1	TRBJ1-1	TGCAGCGTCCAAGGAGTGATGAACACTGAAGCTTTCTTT	CSVQGVMNTEAFF
17	TRBD2	.	TRBV7-2	TRBJ2-3	TGTGCCAGCAGTTGGCCAAGAGCGGGGGGGCAGGCTGATACGCAGTATTTT	CASSWPRAGGQADTQYF
16	.	once	TRBV20-1	TRBJ1-6	TGCAGTGCTAGAGATGGGCAGGTGTCCTATAATTCACCCCTCCACTTT	CSARDGQVSYNSPLHF
15	.	few	TRBV12-3/TRBV12-4	TRBJ2-7	TGTGCCAGCAGCTTACAGGGTTTAATCTCCTACGAGCAGTACTTC	CASSLQGLISYEQYF
17	TRBD2	few	TRBV4-1	TRBJ2-7	TGCGCCAGCAGCCAGCAGGGTCCAAGCGGGGCATCCTACGAGCAGTACTTC	CASSQQGPSGASYEQYF
17	TRBD2	.	TRBV12-3/TRBV12-4	TRBJ2-7	TGTGCCAGCAGTTCCAGCACTAGCGGGGGGGCCTACAATGAGCAGTACTTC	CASSSSTSGGAYNEQYF
16	.	.	TRBV6-6	TRBJ1-2	TGTGCCAGCAATCCCCATGTTGGGAATTCGAACTATGGCTACACCTTC	CASNPHVGNSNYGYTF
16	.	.	TRBV3-1	TRBJ2-7	TGTGCCAGCAGCCAAGACTACGGGACGAAATACTACGAGCAGTACTTC	CASSQDYGTKYYEQYF
16	.	many	TRBV29-1	TRBJ2-5	TGCAGCGTTGAAGGGGGCCCGAACCCCTTTCAAGAGACCCAGTACTTC	CSVEGGPNPFQETQYF
14	TRBD1	.	TRBV24-1	TRBJ2-5	TGTGCCACCAGTGACCGGGGACAGGGGGAGACCCAGTACTTC	CATSDRGQGETQYF
13	.	few	TRBV2	TRBJ2-3	TGTGCCAGCAGTCTTAGGGAATTGAGCACGCAGTATTTT	CASSLRELSTQYF
14	.	.	TRBV20-1	TRBJ2-1	TGCAGTGCTAGGAATGCCCTTGATGGGGGTGAGCAGTTCTTC	CSARNALDGGEQFF
19	TRBD2	.	TRBV18	TRBJ2-3	TGTGCCAGCTCACCGATGACTAGCGGGGGGAACACAATCACAGATACGCAGTATTTT	CASSPMTSGGNTITDTQYF